The 10 T cell receptor beta chains below all came from one sample that was sequenced in a study of blood T cell repertoires in COVID-19. TCRdb's copy holds only in-frame clones and misses some; the assay was immunoSEQ multiplex PCR. The sample yields fewer than 250,000 clones, about four fifths seen once. Sequencing was performed on peripheral blood. These TCRs come from a middle-aged woman with active or convalescent COVID-19.

J is TRBJ1-1 and V is TRBV19, with D unresolved. V lost 9 bases and J 3 bases, leaving 11 bases between the germline ends. There are 12 residues in the CDR3. CDR1 and CDR2 (germline): LNHDA, SQIVND (reference sequence). CDR3 in DNA: TGTGCCAGCGGGGAGTACTACACTGAAGCTTTCTTT. Its protein product is CASGEYYTEAFF.

The chain combines TRBV27 with TRBJ2-5; D is perhaps TRBD2 (5 bases). V gave up 3 bases and J gave up 5 bases, with 13 bases separating them. CDR3 size: 14 residues. Germline V gene data show CDR1 as MNHEY and CDR2 as SMNVEV (reference sequence). CDR3 residues: CASSFGPSPETQYF. The CDR3 DNA reads as TGTGCCAGCAGTTTCGGGCCTAGCCCCGAGACCCAGTACTTC.

The chain links TRBV5-1 to TRBJ2-5, with TRBD2 matching over 10 bases. The CDR3 totals 16 residues. J was trimmed by 5 bases and V by 2 bases; bases with no gene match: 9. Germline V gene data show CDR1 as SGHRS and CDR2 as YFSETQ. The CDR3 loop reads CASSFGSGGTGETQYF. CDR3 nucleotide sequence: TGCGCCAGCAGCTTTGGTAGCGGGGGGACGGGTGAGACCCAGTACTTC.

This chain joins TRBV5-1 and TRBJ2-3; the match to TRBD2 covers 9 bases. After removal of 1 base from V and 1 base from J, the junction contained 1 base not matched to a gene. This CDR3 comprises 15 residues. The V gene's germline CDR1 is SGHRS and CDR2 YFSETQ. The CDR3 protein is CASSLRTSGTDTQYF. CDR3 nucleotides: TGCGCCAGCAGCTTGAGGACTAGCGGCACAGATACGCAGTATTTT.

The genes are TRBV9 and TRBJ1-4; D might be TRBD1 (6 bases). The germline CDR1 and CDR2 sequences are SGDLS and YYNGEE. V dropped 0 bases and J dropped 4 bases, with 13 bases sitting between them. The CDR3 is made up of 16 amino acids. CDR3 sequence (DNA): TGTGCCAGCAGCGTAGAAGACAGGCCCCGTAATGAAAAACTGTTTTTT. Its translation is CASSVEDRPRNEKLFF.

V and J are TRBV25-1 and TRBJ2-7; tentative D call: TRBD2 (5 bases). Germline CDR1 reads MGHDK; CDR2 reads SYGVNS. The CDR3 consists of 15 residues. V was shortened by 5 bases and J by 5 bases, with 19 bases between the two germline ends. The CDR3 sequence is CASSSWERVLDEQYF. CDR3 nucleotides: TGTGCCAGCAGTTCATGGGAGAGGGTTTTGGACGAGCAGTACTTC.

The chain couples TRBV12-3 or TRBV12-4 to TRBJ1-2; the D gene is possibly TRBD1 (5 bases). V lost 7 bases and J lost 5, with 14 bases in between. CDR3 length: 13 amino acids. CDR3 in DNA: TGTGCCAGCACCGCAGAAGGGGTATATGGCTACACCTTC. It translates to CASTAEGVYGYTF.

The V gene is TRBV7-2, the J gene TRBJ1-2; 8 bases match TRBD1. Losses at the gene ends were 2 bases for V and 0 bases for J; bases not matched to a gene: 8. The CDR3 contains 17 residues. Germline loops: CDR1 SGHTA, CDR2 FQGNSA. The CDR3 DNA follows: TGTGCCAGCAGCTTAAGACAGGGGACTATAACTAACTATGGCTACACCTTC. Translated: CASSLRQGTITNYGYTF.

The rearrangement uses TRBV27 and TRBJ1-2; 10 nucleotides match TRBD1. The ends lost 5 bases at V and 10 bases at J; junction bases unmatched: 4. Looked up from germline, CDR1 is MNHEY and CDR2 is SMNVEV (reference sequence). There are 12 residues in the CDR3. The CDR3 bases are TGTGCCAGCAGTGCCGGGACAGGGGTCTACACCTTC. This gives the protein CASSAGTGVYTF.

The rearrangement links TRBV19 to TRBJ2-1; possibly TRBD2 for D (6 bases). There are 15 residues in the CDR3. Trimming stripped 9 bases from V and 5 bases from J, with 20 bases between. Germline lookup yields CDR1 LNHDA and CDR2 SQIVND (reference sequence). CDR3 sequence reads: CASNLAWGVDNEQFF. In nucleotides, the CDR3 is TGTGCCAGCAACCTTGCTTGGGGGGTTGACAATGAGCAGTTCTTC.